Below, 8 T cell receptor beta chains from the same sample are listed, as sequenced in a study of cytomegalovirus exposure and HLA in healthy donors. The PCR ran on 60 Vbeta and 13 Jbeta primers. The assay was immunoSEQ multiplex PCR, and TCRdb's table has in-frame clones only and misses some. Among some 130,000 clones, about 80% were seen once, and the ten largest hold less than 1.5%. Specimen: PBMCs. These receptors were collected from a male donor in good health and CMV-seropositive.

The chain is built from TRBV19 and TRBJ1-1, with TRBD1 matching over 10 bases. The CDR3 runs 16 residues. V shed 4 bases and J 4 bases; nucleotides not matched to a gene: 9. Germline CDR1 and CDR2: LNHDA and SQIVND (reference sequence). The CDR3 DNA follows: TGTGCCAGTAGTAATCGGGACAGGGGAATGGGCACTGAAGCTTTCTTT. The encoded protein is CASSNRDRGMGTEAFF.

The genes are TRBV4-3 and TRBJ2-1; 8 nucleotides agree with TRBD2. Per the germline V gene, CDR1 is LGHNA and CDR2 is YSLEER. J was trimmed by 2 bases and V by 0 bases; bases with no gene match: 3. The CDR3 length is 16 residues. The CDR3 reads CASSQDSGATYNEQFF. For the CDR3, the DNA is TGCGCCAGCAGCCAAGATAGCGGGGCAACCTACAATGAGCAGTTCTTC.

This clone was detected only a few times. The rearrangement uses TRBV13 and TRBJ2-5, with 13 positions matching TRBD2. CDR1 and CDR2 from the germline V gene are PRHDT and FYEKMQ (reference sequence). V trimming: 5 bases; J trimming: 4 bases; junction bases outside the gene matches: 4. CDR3 size: 15 residues. CDR3 in DNA: TGTGCCAGCAGCCCCGGACTAGCGGGAGTAGAGACCCAGTACTTC. This encodes CASSPGLAGVETQYF.

The chain couples TRBV7-3 to TRBJ1-2; TRBD1 matches 11 bases. Germline V gives CDR1 SGHTA, CDR2 FQGTGA. The ends lost 5 bases at V and 8 bases at J; junction bases unmatched: 7. This CDR3 has 14 amino acids. The CDR3 DNA follows: TGTGCCAGCAGCCCGGGACAGGGGGTTAGGGGCTACACCTTC. Translated, it gives CASSPGQGVRGYTF.

This chain uses TRBV6-5 with TRBJ2-1; 12 bases line up with TRBD2. V was pared by 2 bases and J by 8 bases, with 7 bases of the junction left unmatched. The germline gives CDR1 MNHEY, CDR2 SVGAGI. The CDR3 totals 16 residues. The CDR3 is CASSYLRLAGDHEQFF. As DNA, the CDR3 is TGTGCCAGCAGTTACCTCCGACTAGCGGGAGACCATGAGCAGTTCTTC.

The chain's CDR3 is CASSPRPGQGFYEQYF. The CDR3, as DNA: TGTGCCAGCAGTCCAAGGCCGGGACAGGGCTTCTACGAGCAGTACTTC. The chain joins TRBV28 to TRBJ2-7; 9 nucleotides align to TRBD1. In germline, CDR1 is MDHEN, CDR2 SYDVKM. The length of the CDR3 is 16 residues. J was trimmed by 3 bases and V by 5 bases; bases with no gene match: 11.

The rearrangement links TRBV6-6 to TRBJ1-2; 9 positions match TRBD1. Germline trimming cut 0 bases from V and 4 bases from J; bases unmatched to any gene: 6. The CDR3 has 16 amino acids. Germline CDR1 and CDR2: MNHNY and SVGAGI (reference sequence). The DNA for the CDR3 is TGTGCCAGCAGTTACTCGAAAGGGACAGGGACCTATGGCTACACCTTC. This sequence encodes CASSYSKGTGTYGYTF.

The chain combines TRBV5-1 with TRBJ2-2; TRBD2 aligns across 8 bases. This CDR3 is built from 16 residues. V gave up 2 bases and J gave up 0 bases; unmatched junction bases: 3. In germline, CDR1 is SGHRS, CDR2 YFSETQ. The CDR3 is CASSFGGGANTGELFF. The CDR3 DNA is TGCGCCAGCAGCTTCGGGGGGGGTGCGAACACCGGGGAGCTGTTTTTT.